This T cell receptor beta chain was sequenced in a study of T-cell memory formation after mild COVID-19. About the research overall: Largely donor-specific TCR clusters were found. Study-level results: Still unconfirmed is whether the second-wave clones peaking on day 37 recognized SARS-CoV-2.

To note about this clonotype: The antigen is not known.

The authors produced TCR alpha and TCR beta cDNA libraries with sample barcodes and UMIs by 5'RACE using constant-segment primers. TCRdb called the 5' RACE reads again in MiXCR, with one record for every CDR3 protein. This sample has about 150,000 distinct CDR3 sequences; 20% to 25% occur once, and the top ten carry less than 25%. This CDR3 region has 16 residues. The V gene end was trimmed by 0 bases and the J gene end by 3 bases; junction bases not matched to a gene: 7. The germline V gene encodes CDR1 LGHNA and CDR2 YSLEER. Sequencing was performed on PBMCs or a T cell subset sorted from them (not recorded which). The TCR was taken from an adult woman who had mild COVID-19 (a few samples of this study predate the infection). Cell type and time point are not known. The chain has TRBV4-3 and TRBJ2-7; 8 positions agree with TRBD2. CDR3 protein: CASSQDQAGLGYEQYF. The CDR3 DNA reads TGCGCCAGCAGCCAAGATCAGGCGGGACTAGGCTACGAGCAGTACTTC.